This TCR beta chain was profiled in a study of HIV-infected patients and healthy controls. Study summary: All patients had undetectable virus after a further year of therapy, about 70% of the 16 by the second bleed.

There are many counts of this clonotype. No cell fractionation was done, so the repertoire covers all unsorted peripheral blood T cells. Around 500 ng RNA was reverse transcribed with alpha and beta constant-region primers. Each of the alpha and beta chains got its own library through chain-specific third strand synthesis with indices. MiXCR was run by TCRdb on the 5' RACE reads, yielding one entry per CDR3 protein. The data hold around 5,800 distinct CDR3 sequences, with 10% observed a single time. The specimen comprised blood, sampled before antiretroviral therapy. The clonotype originates from an adult with HIV infection.

The CDR3 here is CASSIYGTGELFF. DNA of the CDR3: TGTGCCAGTAGTATCTACGGGACCGGGGAGCTGTTTTTT. The chain uses TRBV19 and TRBJ2-2, with no clear D. This CDR3 is 13 amino acids long. Germline-derived CDR1 and CDR2 are LNHDA and SQIVND (reference sequence). V was pared by 3 bases and J by 5 bases, with 7 bases between.